This T cell receptor (beta chain) was captured by sequencing in a study of blood T cell repertoires in COVID-19. Study-level background: Recovered Cohort 3 donors showed two negative PCRs, clearance, or symptom resolution.

This clone has only one observation. The CDR3 loop spans 13 amino acids. The germline gives CDR1 LGHDT, CDR2 YNNKEL (reference sequence). V was clipped by 2 bases and J by 4 bases, with 8 bases between them. Assay: immunoSEQ multiplex PCR; the TCRdb copy retains only in-frame clones and omits some. The repertoire holds 400,000 or so clones, with around 87% as singletons. Allocation to cohorts depended on clinical history reported by the participants. Sequenced sample: PBMCs or T cells enriched from blood (not recorded which). The rearrangement links TRBV3-1 (or the pseudogene TRBV3-2) to TRBJ2-5; D unclear. This clonotype was obtained from a middle-aged man in a cohort exposed to, infected with or recovered from COVID-19 (not recorded which). The CDR3 nucleotides are TGTGCCAGCAGCCAATTAGCTACAGAGACCCAGTACTTC. Translation gives CASSQLATETQYF.